This TCR beta chain comes out of a study of siplizumab effects on memory and regulatory T cells. Study-wide findings and caveats: Confirmation that proliferating Tregs from siplizumab cultures had suppressive function was not obtained. A major contribution to the alloresponse seemed to be made by naive T cells, which seemed more diverse than memory cells. A small minority of alloreactive clones were mapped to unstimulated subsets.

The CDR3 has 14 residues. V was clipped by 1 base and J by 6 bases, with 11 bases between them. Germline CDR1 is SGHNT and CDR2 is YYREEE (reference sequence). As concerns this clone: Its antigen is unknown.

Sequencing was performed with immunoSEQ multiplex PCR; in TCRdb, only in-frame clones are kept and a portion is missing. The repertoire holds about 94,000 clones, with approximately 93% as singletons. This sequence joins TRBV5-4 and TRBJ1-5; D may be TRBD1 (5 bases). The sequencing sample was made of non-Treg CD4+ T cells sorted from blood. The receptor's source is a human donor in good health. The CDR3 loop is CASSLWPGGQPQHF. The DNA of the CDR3 is TGTGCCAGCAGCTTGTGGCCGGGGGGTCAGCCCCAGCATTTT. The full variable domain, completed using reference TRBV5-4 and TRBJ1-5, is ETGVTQSPTHLIKTRGQQVTLRCSSQSGHNTVSWYQQALGQGPQFIFQYYREEENGRGNFPPRFSGLQFPNYSSELNVNALELDDSALYLCASSLWPGGQPQHFGDGTRLSIL.